Listed below are T cell receptor beta chains from one sample, sequenced in a study of vaccination effects on CD4 cells after COVID-19. The assay was immunoSEQ multiplex PCR, and TCRdb's table has in-frame clones only and misses some. The repertoire holds tens of thousands of clones, under 85% seen once, with 4.3% in the top ten. These receptors have no known antigen. Here the sequenced sample was CD4+ T cells from PBMCs cultured without peptide, taken after COVID-19 vaccination. These receptors all come from a human donor who received a COVID-19 vaccine. CDR3s include the opening cysteine and the closing phenylalanine or tryptophan. Fields, in order: J gene, V gene, clone size, D gene, CDR3 DNA, CDR3 protein. D genes are given only for firm matches. Clone size is not always given. Where it is, it says once, few, many or a class for expanded clones.

j_gene: TRBJ2-1
v_gene: TRBV4-1
abundance: NA
d_gene: TRBD2
CDR3nt: TGCGCCAGCAGCCAAGGGCAACTAGCGGCGATCAGGAATGAGCAGTTCTTC
CDR3aa: CASSQGQLAAIRNEQFF

j_gene: TRBJ1-3
v_gene: TRBV18
abundance: NA
d_gene: TRBD1
CDR3nt: TGTGCCAGCAACGGACAGGCGAACTCTGGAAACACCATATATTTT
CDR3aa: CASNGQANSGNTIYF

j_gene: TRBJ1-2
v_gene: TRBV18
abundance: NA
d_gene: NA
CDR3nt: TGTGCCAGCTCACCAGAAGGCGGCTATGGCTACACCTTC
CDR3aa: CASSPEGGYGYTF

j_gene: TRBJ2-2
v_gene: TRBV4-1
abundance: NA
d_gene: NA
CDR3nt: TGCGCCAGCAGCCAAGATGGAGGGACTTTCGGGGGCACCGGGGAGCTGTTTTTT
CDR3aa: CASSQDGGTFGGTGELFF

j_gene: TRBJ2-7
v_gene: TRBV27
abundance: NA
d_gene: NA
CDR3nt: TGTGCCAGCAGTTTTGAGGGGGCCTACGAGCAGTACTTC
CDR3aa: CASSFEGAYEQYF

j_gene: TRBJ1-2
v_gene: TRBV18
abundance: NA
d_gene: NA
CDR3nt: TGTGCCAGCTCGCCCGTTAACTCTAACTATGGCTACACCTTC
CDR3aa: CASSPVNSNYGYTF

j_gene: TRBJ1-2
v_gene: TRBV18
abundance: NA
d_gene: TRBD1
CDR3nt: TGTGCCAGCTCACCGACCACTGGACAGGGGAACGGAGGCTACACCTTC
CDR3aa: CASSPTTGQGNGGYTF

j_gene: TRBJ1-3
v_gene: TRBV4-1
abundance: NA
d_gene: NA
CDR3nt: TGCGCCAGCAGCCAATTCCGGGGGGGAAACACCATATATTTT
CDR3aa: CASSQFRGGNTIYF

j_gene: TRBJ2-1
v_gene: TRBV7-2
abundance: few
d_gene: TRBD2
CDR3nt: TGTGCCAGCAGCTTAGGCGGGGGACTAGCTCTCTATGAGCAGTTCTTC
CDR3aa: CASSLGGGLALYEQFF

j_gene: TRBJ1-5
v_gene: TRBV5-6
abundance: NA
d_gene: NA
CDR3nt: TGTGCCAGCAGCTTGGGGGGGTTCCCCCATCAGCCCCAGCATTTT
CDR3aa: CASSLGGFPHQPQHF

j_gene: TRBJ2-5
v_gene: TRBV5-1
abundance: NA
d_gene: TRBD2
CDR3nt: TGCGCCAGCAGCTTGGGGTTTAGCGGGAGTGGAGAGACCCAGTACTTC
CDR3aa: CASSLGFSGSGETQYF

j_gene: TRBJ1-1
v_gene: TRBV2
abundance: NA
d_gene: TRBD1
CDR3nt: TGTGCCACCTCACAGGGGTACACTGAAGCTTTCTTT
CDR3aa: CATSQGYTEAFF

j_gene: TRBJ2-1
v_gene: TRBV2
abundance: NA
d_gene: TRBD2
CDR3nt: TGTGCCAGCAGTCCCGGACTAGCGGGGGGATCGAATGAGCAGTTCTTC
CDR3aa: CASSPGLAGGSNEQFF

j_gene: TRBJ1-1
v_gene: TRBV11-3
abundance: NA
d_gene: NA
CDR3nt: TGTGCCAGCAGCCGGAGCCAGAACACTGAAGCTTTCTTT
CDR3aa: CASSRSQNTEAFF

j_gene: TRBJ2-3
v_gene: TRBV11-3
abundance: NA
d_gene: NA
CDR3nt: TGTGCCAGCAGCTTGCGGGGTAGCACAGATACGCAGTATTTT
CDR3aa: CASSLRGSTDTQYF

j_gene: TRBJ1-2
v_gene: TRBV7-2
abundance: NA
d_gene: TRBD1
CDR3nt: TGTGCCAGCAGCTTTATAACCGTGGGACAGTCTGGGGGCTACACCTTC
CDR3aa: CASSFITVGQSGGYTF

j_gene: TRBJ1-4
v_gene: TRBV7-9
abundance: once
d_gene: TRBD1
CDR3nt: TGTGCCAGCAGCTACGGACAGGATCGCGAAAAACTGTTTTTT
CDR3aa: CASSYGQDREKLFF

j_gene: TRBJ2-7
v_gene: TRBV5-1
abundance: NA
d_gene: TRBD2
CDR3nt: TGCGCCAGCAGCGGTGGACTAGCCGAGCCCCCGCTCTACGAGCAGTACTTC
CDR3aa: CASSGGLAEPPLYEQYF

j_gene: TRBJ1-1
v_gene: TRBV10-3
abundance: once
d_gene: NA
CDR3nt: TGTGCCATCAGTGGAACAGGGATGAACACTGAAGCTTTCTTT
CDR3aa: CAISGTGMNTEAFF

j_gene: TRBJ2-2
v_gene: TRBV20-1
abundance: once
d_gene: NA
CDR3nt: TGCAGTGCTAGTCTCGGGGTCGGGGAGCTGTTTTTT
CDR3aa: CSASLGVGELFF